This T cell receptor (beta chain) was recovered during a study of blood T cells in healthy people across ages. The second PCR ran about 6 to 12 cycles with a sample-barcoded 5' primer and J-beta primers. Each CDR3 protein gets one entry after TCRdb re-called the 5' RACE reads with MiXCR. The sample includes about 770,000 distinct CDR3 sequences, under 55% of them seen just once. Germline V gene data show CDR1 as PRHDT and CDR2 as FYEKMQ (reference sequence). This CDR3 spans 14 amino acids. Trimming took 3 bases from V and 10 from J; bases not matched to a gene: 8. Healthy individuals of Caucasian origin from Russia, aged roughly 6 to 100, served as donors.

The sample comprised blood. The source is a man aged 55 to 70 in good health. V usage is TRBV13 and J usage is TRBJ2-1, with 8 positions matching TRBD2. This CDR3 reads CASSFGGGLREQFF. Written as DNA, the CDR3 is TGTGCCAGCAGCTTCGGCGGGGGGTTGAGGGAGCAGTTCTTC.